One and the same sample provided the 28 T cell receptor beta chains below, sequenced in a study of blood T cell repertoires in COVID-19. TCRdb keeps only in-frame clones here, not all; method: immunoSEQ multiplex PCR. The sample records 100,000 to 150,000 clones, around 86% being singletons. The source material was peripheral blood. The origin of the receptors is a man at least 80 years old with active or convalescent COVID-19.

The CDR3 region is CASSPLEGTGNTIYF. CDR3 DNA sequence: TGTGCCAGCAGCCCACTCGAGGGTACTGGAAACACCATATATTTT. V usage is TRBV7-2 and J usage is TRBJ1-3; D is uncertain. Trimming stripped 5 bases from V and 2 bases from J, with 13 bases between. The CDR3 sequence is 15 residues long. Germline loops: CDR1 SGHTA, CDR2 FQGNSA.

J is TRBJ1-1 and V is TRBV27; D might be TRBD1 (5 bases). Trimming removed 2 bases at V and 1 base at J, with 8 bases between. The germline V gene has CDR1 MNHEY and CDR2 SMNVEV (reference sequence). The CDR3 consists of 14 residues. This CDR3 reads CASSLQGGNTEAFF. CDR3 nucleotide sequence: TGTGCCAGCAGTTTACAGGGTGGGAACACTGAAGCTTTCTTT.

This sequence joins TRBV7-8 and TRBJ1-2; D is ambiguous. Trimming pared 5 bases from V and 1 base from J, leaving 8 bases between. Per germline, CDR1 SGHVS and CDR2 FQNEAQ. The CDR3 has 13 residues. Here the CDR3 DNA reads TGTGCCAGCAGCGCCGGGATTAACTATGGCTACACCTTC. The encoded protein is CASSAGINYGYTF.

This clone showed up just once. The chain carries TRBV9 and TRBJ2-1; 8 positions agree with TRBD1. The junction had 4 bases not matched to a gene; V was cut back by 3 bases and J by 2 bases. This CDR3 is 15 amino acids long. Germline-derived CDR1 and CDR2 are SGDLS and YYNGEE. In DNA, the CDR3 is TGTGCCAGCAGCGGACCACAGGGGGCCTACAATGAGCAGTTCTTC. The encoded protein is CASSGPQGAYNEQFF.

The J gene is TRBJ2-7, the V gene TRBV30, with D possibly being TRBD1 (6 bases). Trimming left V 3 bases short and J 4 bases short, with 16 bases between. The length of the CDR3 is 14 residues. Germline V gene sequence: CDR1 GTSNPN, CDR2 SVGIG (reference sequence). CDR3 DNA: TGTGCCTGGAGGACGCCGGGACAAACTTACGAGCAGTACTTC. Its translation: CAWRTPGQTYEQYF.

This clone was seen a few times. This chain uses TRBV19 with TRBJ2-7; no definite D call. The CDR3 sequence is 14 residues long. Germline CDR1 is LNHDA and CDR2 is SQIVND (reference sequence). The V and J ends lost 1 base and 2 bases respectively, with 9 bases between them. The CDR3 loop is CASSIVVTTYEQYF. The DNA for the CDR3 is TGTGCCAGTAGTATAGTTGTCACAACCTACGAGCAGTACTTC.

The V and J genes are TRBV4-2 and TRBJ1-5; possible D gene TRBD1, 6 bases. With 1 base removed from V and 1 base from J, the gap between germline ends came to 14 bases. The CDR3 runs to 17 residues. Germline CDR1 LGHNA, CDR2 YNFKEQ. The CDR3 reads CASSQVPQGFSNQPQHF. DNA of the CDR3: TGTGCCAGCAGCCAAGTCCCTCAGGGGTTCAGCAATCAGCCCCAGCATTTT.

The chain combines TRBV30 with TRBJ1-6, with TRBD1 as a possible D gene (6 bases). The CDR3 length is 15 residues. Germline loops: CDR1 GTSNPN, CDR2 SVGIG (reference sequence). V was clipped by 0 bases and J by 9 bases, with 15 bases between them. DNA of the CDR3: TGTGCCTGGAGTGTGAATTTACAGGGTGGTTCACCCCTCCACTTT. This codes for CAWSVNLQGGSPLHF.

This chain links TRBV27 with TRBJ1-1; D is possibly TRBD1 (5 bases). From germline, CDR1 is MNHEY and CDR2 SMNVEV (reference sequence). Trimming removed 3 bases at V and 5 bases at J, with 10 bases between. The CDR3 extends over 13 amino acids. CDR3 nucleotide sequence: TGTGCCAGCAGTTTTCGGGGGGTTACTGAAGCTTTCTTT. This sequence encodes CASSFRGVTEAFF.

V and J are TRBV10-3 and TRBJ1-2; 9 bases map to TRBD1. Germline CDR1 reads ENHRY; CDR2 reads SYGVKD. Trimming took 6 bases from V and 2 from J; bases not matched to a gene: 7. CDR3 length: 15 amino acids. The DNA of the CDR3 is TGTGCCATCAGCCTGACAGGGGGTTCAAACTATGGCTACACCTTC. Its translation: CAISLTGGSNYGYTF.

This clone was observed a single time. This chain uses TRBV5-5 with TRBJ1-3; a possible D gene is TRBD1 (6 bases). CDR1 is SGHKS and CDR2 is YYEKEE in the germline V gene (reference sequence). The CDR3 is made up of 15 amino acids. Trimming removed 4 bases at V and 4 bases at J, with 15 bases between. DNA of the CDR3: TGTGCCAGCAGCGAGGTTGGCAGGGGAGGAAACACCATATATTTT. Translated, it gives CASSEVGRGGNTIYF.

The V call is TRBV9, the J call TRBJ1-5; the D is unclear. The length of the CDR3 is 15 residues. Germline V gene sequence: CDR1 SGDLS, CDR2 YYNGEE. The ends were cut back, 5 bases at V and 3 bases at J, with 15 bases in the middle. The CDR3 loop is CASSLGAGVNQPQHF. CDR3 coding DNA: TGTGCCAGCAGTCTCGGTGCGGGTGTCAATCAGCCCCAGCATTTT.

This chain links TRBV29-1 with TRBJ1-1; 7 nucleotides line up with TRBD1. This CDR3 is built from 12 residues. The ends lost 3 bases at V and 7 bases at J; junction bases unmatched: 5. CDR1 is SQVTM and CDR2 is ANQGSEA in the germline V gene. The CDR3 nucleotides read TGCAGCGTTGACGGGACAGCCTTTGAAGCTTTCTTT. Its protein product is CSVDGTAFEAFF.

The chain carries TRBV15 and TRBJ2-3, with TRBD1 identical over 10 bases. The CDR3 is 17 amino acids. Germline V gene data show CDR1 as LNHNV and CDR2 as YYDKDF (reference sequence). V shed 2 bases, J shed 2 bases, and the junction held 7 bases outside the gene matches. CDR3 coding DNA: TGTGCCACCAGCAGACCTCCGGGACAGGGGTCCACAGATACGCAGTATTTT. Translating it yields CATSRPPGQGSTDTQYF.

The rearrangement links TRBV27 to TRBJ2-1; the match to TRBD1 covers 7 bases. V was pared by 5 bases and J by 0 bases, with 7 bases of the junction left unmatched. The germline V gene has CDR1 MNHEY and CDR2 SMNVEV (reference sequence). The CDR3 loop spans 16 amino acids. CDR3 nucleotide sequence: TGTGCCAGCAGTCGAATCGGGACAGTCTCCTACAATGAGCAGTTCTTC. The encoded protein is CASSRIGTVSYNEQFF.

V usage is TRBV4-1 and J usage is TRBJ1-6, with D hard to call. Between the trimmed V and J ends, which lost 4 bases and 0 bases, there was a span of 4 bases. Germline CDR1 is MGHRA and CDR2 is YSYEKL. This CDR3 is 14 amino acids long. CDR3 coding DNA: TGCGCCAGCAGCCGGAGCTCCTATAATTCACCCCTCCACTTT. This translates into CASSRSSYNSPLHF.

The CDR3 reads CSVGLAGGGELFF. The CDR3 DNA sequence: TGCAGCGTTGGACTAGCGGGAGGGGGGGAGCTGTTTTTT. The chain uses TRBV29-1 and TRBJ2-2; 14 bases are a match to TRBD2. This CDR3 has 13 amino acids. CDR1 and CDR2 from the germline V gene are SQVTM and ANQGSEA. The ends lost 4 bases at V and 8 bases at J; junction bases unmatched: 0.

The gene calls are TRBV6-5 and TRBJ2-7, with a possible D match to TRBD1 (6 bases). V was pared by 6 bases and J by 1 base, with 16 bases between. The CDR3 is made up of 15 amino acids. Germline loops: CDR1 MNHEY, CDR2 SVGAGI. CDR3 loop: CASRYSGTSSYEQYF. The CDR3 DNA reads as TGTGCCAGCAGATATTCCGGGACAAGTTCCTACGAGCAGTACTTC.

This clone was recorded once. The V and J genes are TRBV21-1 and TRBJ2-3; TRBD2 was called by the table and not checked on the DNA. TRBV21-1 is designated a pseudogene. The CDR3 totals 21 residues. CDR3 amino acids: CASSKRLAWGLAISSTDTQYF. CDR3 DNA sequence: TGTGCCAGCAGCAAGCGACTAGCATGGGGCCTGGCAATCTCTAGCACAGATACGCAGTATTTT.

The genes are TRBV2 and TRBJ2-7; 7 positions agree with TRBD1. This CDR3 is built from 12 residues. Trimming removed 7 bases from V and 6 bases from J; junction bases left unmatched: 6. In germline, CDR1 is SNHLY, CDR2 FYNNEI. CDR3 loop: CASKGQTREQYF. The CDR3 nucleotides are TGTGCCAGCAAGGGACAGACACGCGAGCAGTACTTC.

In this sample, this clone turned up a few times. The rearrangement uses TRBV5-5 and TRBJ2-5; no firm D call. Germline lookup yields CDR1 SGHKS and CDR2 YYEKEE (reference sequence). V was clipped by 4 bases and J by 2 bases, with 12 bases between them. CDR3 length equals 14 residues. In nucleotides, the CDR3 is TGTGCCAGCAGCCCAAGAGAATTGCAAGAGACCCAGTACTTC. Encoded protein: CASSPRELQETQYF.

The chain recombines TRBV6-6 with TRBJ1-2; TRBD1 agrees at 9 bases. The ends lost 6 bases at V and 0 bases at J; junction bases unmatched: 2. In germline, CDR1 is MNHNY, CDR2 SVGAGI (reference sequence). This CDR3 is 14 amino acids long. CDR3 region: CASRRDRANYGYTF. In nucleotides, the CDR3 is TGTGCCAGCAGGCGGGACAGGGCTAACTATGGCTACACCTTC.

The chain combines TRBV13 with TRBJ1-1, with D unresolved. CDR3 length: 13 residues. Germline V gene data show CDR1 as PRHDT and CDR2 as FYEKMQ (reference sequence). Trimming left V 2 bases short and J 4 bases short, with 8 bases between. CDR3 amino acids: CASSLRPGTEAFF. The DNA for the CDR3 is TGTGCCAGCAGCTTACGGCCGGGCACTGAAGCTTTCTTT.

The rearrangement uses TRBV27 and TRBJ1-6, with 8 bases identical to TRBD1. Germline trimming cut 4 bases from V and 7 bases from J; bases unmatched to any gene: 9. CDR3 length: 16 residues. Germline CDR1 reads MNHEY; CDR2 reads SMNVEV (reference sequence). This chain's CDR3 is CASSSSPTGENSPLHF. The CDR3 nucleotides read TGTGCCAGCAGTTCCTCCCCGACAGGGGAAAATTCACCCCTCCACTTT.

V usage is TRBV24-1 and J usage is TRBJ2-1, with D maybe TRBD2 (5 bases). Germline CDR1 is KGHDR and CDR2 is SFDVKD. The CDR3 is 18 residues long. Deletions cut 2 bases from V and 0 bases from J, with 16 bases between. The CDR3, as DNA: TGTGCCACCAGTGATTCCCGGGCCCAGCGGAGCTCCTACAATGAGCAGTTCTTC. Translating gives CATSDSRAQRSSYNEQFF.

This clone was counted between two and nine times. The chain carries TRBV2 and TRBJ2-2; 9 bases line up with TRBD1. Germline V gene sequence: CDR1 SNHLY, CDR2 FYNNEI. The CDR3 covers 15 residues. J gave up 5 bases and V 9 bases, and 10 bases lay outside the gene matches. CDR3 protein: CASEVGTGYTGELFF. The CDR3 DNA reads TGTGCCAGTGAGGTCGGGACAGGGTATACCGGGGAGCTGTTTTTT.

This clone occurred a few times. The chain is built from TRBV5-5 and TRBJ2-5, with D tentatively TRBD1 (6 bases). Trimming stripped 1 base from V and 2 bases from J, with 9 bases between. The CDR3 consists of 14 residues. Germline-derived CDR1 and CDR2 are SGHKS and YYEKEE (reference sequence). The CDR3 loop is CASSLRGNQETQYF. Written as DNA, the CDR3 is TGTGCCAGCAGCTTGAGGGGGAATCAAGAGACCCAGTACTTC.

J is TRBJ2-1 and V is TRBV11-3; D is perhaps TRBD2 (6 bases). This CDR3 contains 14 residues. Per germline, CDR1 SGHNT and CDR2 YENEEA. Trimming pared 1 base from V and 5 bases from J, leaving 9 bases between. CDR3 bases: TGTGCCAGCAGCTTAGCGGGGGTGGACAATGAGCAGTTCTTC. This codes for CASSLAGVDNEQFF.